This T cell receptor (beta chain) was observed in a study of CD8+CD57+ T cells in acquired aplastic anemia. The wider study: Healthy donors averaged roughly 11 million reads for CD4+ cells.

Deletions cut 2 bases from V and 6 bases from J, with 14 bases between. The CDR3 runs 15 residues. CDR1 and CDR2 from the germline V gene are MNHNS and SASEGT. This clonotype was counted at least ten times. Genomic DNA constituted the template upon which TCR beta VDJ and CDR3 profiling was performed. TCRdb reanalysed the reads using MiXCR and keeps one entry per CDR3 protein. Here the sample spans fewer than 250,000 distinct CDR3 sequences, approximately 50% being singletons. The receptor's source is a human donor in good health, serving as a control. This chain links TRBV6-1 with TRBJ1-5, with D unclear. Sequenced sample: sorted CD4+, CD8+, or CD8+CD57+ T cells (not recorded which) from PBMCs. CDR3 loop: CASSEMGIGAQPQHF. Here the CDR3 DNA reads TGTGCCAGCAGTGAAATGGGGATAGGAGCTCAGCCCCAGCATTTT.